Listed here are 27 T cell receptor beta chains from one sample, sequenced in a study of blood T cell repertoires in COVID-19. TCRdb's copy holds only in-frame clones and misses some; the assay was immunoSEQ multiplex PCR. Of about 170,000 clones in the sample, more than 70% are singletons; the top ten hold roughly 20%. Source material: peripheral blood. Receptors originate from an older woman who had recovered from COVID-19.

This chain connects TRBV11-3 to TRBJ1-1; TRBD1 agrees at 8 bases. Trimming cost V 5 bases and J 6 bases; bases outside gene matches: 8. Germline V gene lookup returns CDR1 SGHNT and CDR2 YENEEA. CDR3 length: 14 residues. CDR3 amino acids: CASSPGQGNAEAFF. The CDR3 DNA is TGTGCCAGCAGCCCCGGACAGGGCAACGCTGAAGCTTTCTTT.

This sequence joins TRBV2 and TRBJ1-5; D call uncertain. Between the trimmed V and J ends, which lost 6 bases and 2 bases, there was a span of 8 bases. The CDR3 covers 13 residues. CDR1 SNHLY and CDR2 FYNNEI come from the germline V gene. CDR3 loop: CASRGEGNQPQHF. CDR3 nucleotide sequence: TGTGCCAGCAGGGGTGAGGGCAATCAGCCCCAGCATTTT.

The chain has TRBV7-8 and TRBJ2-7, with D tentatively TRBD2 (5 bases). Germline loops: CDR1 SGHVS, CDR2 FQNEAQ. Trimming removed 1 base at V and 6 bases at J, with 10 bases between. The length of the CDR3 is 13 residues. The CDR3 sequence is CASSLGEGLEQYF. DNA for the CDR3: TGTGCCAGCAGCTTAGGTGAGGGCCTCGAGCAGTACTTC.

The chain uses TRBV3-1 (or the pseudogene TRBV3-2) and TRBJ2-1; 12 nucleotides match TRBD2. The V gene end was trimmed by 1 base and the J gene end by 7 bases; junction bases not matched to a gene: 5. Germline lookup yields CDR1 LGHDT and CDR2 YNNKEL (reference sequence). The CDR3 length is 16 residues. CDR3 bases: TGTGCCAGCAGCCAAGGACTAGCGGGAGTGGGGAATGAGCAGTTCTTC. It is translated as CASSQGLAGVGNEQFF.

The chain carries TRBV6-6 and TRBJ2-5, with 7 bases that match TRBD2. Germline V gives CDR1 MNHNY, CDR2 SVGAGI (reference sequence). Germline trimming cut 6 bases from V and 5 bases from J; bases unmatched to any gene: 6. The CDR3 spans 13 residues. CDR3 sequence reads: CASRPLGGETQYF. The CDR3 region has the DNA TGTGCCAGCAGGCCCCTGGGGGGGGAGACCCAGTACTTC.

With regard to this clone: Other DNA sequences in this sample translate to the same CDR3. This chain connects TRBV18 to TRBJ1-1, with a tentative D call TRBD1 (6 bases). The CDR3 is 14 amino acids. V lost 2 bases, J lost 1 base, and 8 bases lay in between. Germline CDR1 and CDR2: KGHSH and LQKENI. The CDR3 loop is CASSPVTGNTEAFF. The CDR3, as DNA: TGTGCCAGCTCACCAGTGACAGGGAACACTGAAGCTTTCTTT.

This clone was seen just once. The V and J genes are TRBV12-3 or TRBV12-4 and TRBJ1-2; D ambiguous. V lost 2 bases and J 4 bases, leaving 8 bases between the germline ends. The CDR3 sequence is 13 residues long. The CDR3 sequence is CASSLIASYGYTF. CDR3 bases: TGTGCCAGCAGTTTAATAGCTTCCTATGGCTACACCTTC.

The genes are TRBV7-2 and TRBJ1-5; no reliable D call. CDR3 size: 16 residues. The germline V gene has CDR1 SGHTA and CDR2 FQGNSA. Between the trimmed V and J ends, which lost 1 base and 0 bases, there was a span of 10 bases. The chain's CDR3 is CASSLGGEYSNQPQHF. CDR3 in DNA: TGTGCCAGCAGCTTAGGGGGAGAGTATAGCAATCAGCCCCAGCATTTT. The full variable domain, its missing parts supplied by reference TRBV7-2 and TRBJ1-5, is GAGVSQSPSNKVTEKGKDVELRCDPISGHTALYWYRQSLGQGLEFLIYFQGNSAPDKSGLPSDRFSAERTGGSVSTLTIQRTQQEDSAVYLCASSLGGEYSNQPQHFGDGTRLSIL.

V is TRBV28 and J is TRBJ2-3; D is perhaps TRBD1 (5 bases). V was trimmed by 3 bases and J by 2 bases, leaving 12 bases between them. This CDR3 has 15 residues. Germline V CDR1 and CDR2: MDHEN, SYDVKM. As DNA, the CDR3 is TGTGCCAGCAGTTTTGGGGCGGACAACACAGATACGCAGTATTTT. Translation: CASSFGADNTDTQYF.

This sequence joins TRBV7-8 and TRBJ1-2; D gene unclear. There are 12 residues in the CDR3. Germline-derived CDR1 and CDR2 are SGHVS and FQNEAQ. V lost 5 bases and J lost 1, with 5 bases in between. The CDR3 bases are TGTGCCAGCAGCGCGATTAACTATGGCTACACCTTC. It is translated as CASSAINYGYTF.

In its sample, this clone was seen once. V is TRBV24-1 and J is TRBJ2-3; D may be TRBD1 (5 bases). Germline V CDR1 and CDR2: KGHDR, SFDVKD. Trimming left V 2 bases short and J 0 bases short, with 11 bases between. The CDR3 contains 16 residues. The CDR3: CATSDWGGTSTDTQYF. The CDR3, as DNA: TGTGCCACCAGTGATTGGGGCGGAACTAGCACAGATACGCAGTATTTT.

The chain employs TRBV20-1 and TRBJ1-5; D unclear. The CDR3 has 12 amino acids. Trimming cost V 3 bases and J 2 bases, with 5 bases left between them. Germline V gives CDR1 DFQATT, CDR2 SNEGSKA (reference sequence). CDR3 nucleotides: TGCAGTGCTAGTCTTGGCAATCAGCCCCAGCATTTT. Amino acids: CSASLGNQPQHF.

The chain employs TRBV5-1 and TRBJ1-1; D might be TRBD1 (5 bases). The germline CDR1 and CDR2 sequences are SGHRS and YFSETQ. V lost 1 base and J 3 bases, leaving 13 bases between the germline ends. The CDR3 runs to 15 residues. CDR3 residues: CASSLSGFSYTEAFF. The CDR3 coding sequence is TGCGCCAGCAGCTTGTCAGGGTTCTCTTACACTGAAGCTTTCTTT.

This sequence joins TRBV2 and TRBJ1-6, with D perhaps matching TRBD1 (5 bases). The CDR3 length is 13 residues. Trimming removed 3 bases at V and 9 bases at J, with 9 bases between. From germline, CDR1 is SNHLY and CDR2 FYNNEI. The CDR3 bases are TGTGCCAGCAGTGAGCAGGGCGGTTCACCCCTCCACTTT. The encoded protein is CASSEQGGSPLHF.

This clone was detected a few times. This chain connects TRBV18 to TRBJ2-7, with 9 bases aligning to TRBD2. This CDR3 has 16 residues. Germline CDR1 reads KGHSH; CDR2 reads LQKENI. V lost 2 bases to trimming and J lost 4 bases; unmatched junction nucleotides: 9. CDR3 loop: CASSPEGSGRGYEQYF. DNA of the CDR3: TGTGCCAGCTCACCAGAGGGTAGCGGGAGAGGTTACGAGCAGTACTTC.

The chain links TRBV18 to TRBJ2-2, with D perhaps matching TRBD2 (6 bases). The CDR3 is made up of 13 amino acids. The V gene's germline CDR1 is KGHSH and CDR2 LQKENI. Trimming shortened V by 3 bases and J by 7 bases, and 9 bases separated the two germline ends. CDR3 sequence reads: CASSPRTIGELFF. CDR3 sequence (DNA): TGTGCCAGCTCACCCCGGACTATCGGGGAGCTGTTTTTT.

V usage is TRBV3-1 (or the pseudogene TRBV3-2) and J usage is TRBJ1-5; the match to TRBD1 covers 9 bases. This CDR3 has 14 amino acids. Germline CDR1 LGHDT, CDR2 YNNKEL (reference sequence). V lost 4 bases, J lost 7 bases, and 5 bases stayed unmatched. The CDR3 bases are TGTGCCAGCAGCCTCCGACAGGGGGACCAGCCCCAGCATTTT. Encoded protein: CASSLRQGDQPQHF.

V gene TRBV7-9 combines with J gene TRBJ1-1, with TRBD1 as a possible D gene (6 bases). V was trimmed by 0 bases and J by 4 bases, leaving 9 bases between them. Germline loops: CDR1 SEHNR, CDR2 FQNEAQ (reference sequence). The CDR3 has 14 amino acids. In DNA, the CDR3 is TGTGCCAGCAGCTTAGCAGAGGGGGTCACTGAAGCTTTCTTT. This translates into CASSLAEGVTEAFF.

The V call is TRBV30, the J call TRBJ1-5; D is perhaps TRBD1 (6 bases). Trimming shortened V by 0 bases and J by 0 bases, and 9 bases separated the two germline ends. CDR3 size: 15 residues. The germline V gene has CDR1 GTSNPN and CDR2 SVGIG (reference sequence). The CDR3: CAWSVGGNSNQPQHF. In nucleotides, the CDR3 is TGTGCCTGGAGTGTAGGGGGAAATAGCAATCAGCCCCAGCATTTT.

J is TRBJ1-5 and V is TRBV28; D ambiguous. Germline V lookup: CDR1 MDHEN, CDR2 SYDVKM. Deletions cut 4 bases from V and 5 bases from J, with 15 bases between. CDR3 length equals 15 residues. The CDR3 region has the DNA TGTGCCAGCAGTTCTCCCGGGAGATCGGATCAGCCCCAGCATTTT. Translated, it gives CASSSPGRSDQPQHF.

The J gene is TRBJ1-2, the V gene TRBV19; maybe TRBD1 (5 bases). Trimming took 9 bases from V and 4 from J, leaving 15 bases between them. Germline CDR1 is LNHDA and CDR2 is SQIVND (reference sequence). This CDR3 is 13 amino acids long. The CDR3 coding sequence is TGTGCCAGCCGACGGGGGACCCTCTATGGCTACACCTTC. This encodes CASRRGTLYGYTF.

This clone was observed a handful of times. The J gene is TRBJ1-5, the V gene TRBV3-1 (or the pseudogene TRBV3-2); D ambiguous. This CDR3 is 14 amino acids long. Trimming removed 1 base from V and 7 bases from J, with 11 bases in between. In germline, CDR1 is LGHDT, CDR2 YNNKEL (reference sequence). CDR3 coding DNA: TGTGCCAGCAGCCAAGCTCCCGCGGGGCAGCCCCAGCATTTT. This sequence encodes CASSQAPAGQPQHF.

This clone was observed a single time. This chain links TRBV7-9 with TRBJ1-4; D possibly corresponds to TRBD1 (5 bases). Looked up from germline, CDR1 is SEHNR and CDR2 is FQNEAQ (reference sequence). V lost 5 bases, J lost 6 bases, and 16 bases lay in between. This CDR3 has 15 residues. CDR3 in amino acids: CASSQGGRRDEKLFF. The CDR3 DNA sequence: TGTGCCAGCAGCCAGGGTGGCAGAAGGGATGAAAAACTGTTTTTT.

This chain links TRBV29-1 with TRBJ1-4, with 8 bases that match TRBD1. Per the germline V gene, CDR1 is SQVTM and CDR2 is ANQGSEA. CDR3 size: 14 residues. V trimming: 8 bases; J trimming: 7 bases; junction bases outside the gene matches: 12. The CDR3 loop is CSSSAGGSGEKLFF. In nucleotides, the CDR3 is TGCAGCTCCTCCGCAGGGGGCTCAGGTGAAAAACTGTTTTTT.

The chain couples TRBV6-2 or TRBV6-3 to TRBJ1-2, with D perhaps TRBD1 (6 bases). The CDR3 contains 13 residues. Germline V lookup: CDR1 MNHEY, CDR2 SVGEGT. V was shortened by 6 bases and J by 2 bases, with 10 bases between the two germline ends. The CDR3 loop is CASSLGANYGYTF. The CDR3 bases are TGTGCCAGCAGCCTGGGGGCAAACTATGGCTACACCTTC.

The chain is built from TRBV18 and TRBJ2-5; no clear D gene. Germline assignment: CDR1 KGHSH and CDR2 LQKENI. The ends were cut back, 2 bases at V and 1 base at J, with 5 bases in the middle. The CDR3 runs 13 residues. The CDR3 sequence: CASSPTSQETQYF. CDR3 coding DNA: TGTGCCAGCTCACCAACCAGCCAAGAGACCCAGTACTTC.

The rearrangement joins TRBV29-1 to TRBJ1-4, with D unclear. The CDR3 loop spans 10 amino acids. In germline, CDR1 is SQVTM, CDR2 ANQGSEA. Trimming left V 6 bases short and J 6 bases short, with 5 bases between. CDR3: CSVHYEKLFF. The DNA of the CDR3 is TGCAGCGTCCACTATGAAAAACTGTTTTTT.